This entry concerns a single TCR beta chain. The length of the CDR3 is 16 residues. V shed 0 bases, J shed 3 bases, and the junction held 7 bases outside the gene matches. The germline gives CDR1 SGHDT, CDR2 YYEEEE. The source of the sample is a study of blood T cell repertoires in COVID-19. Study information: PBMCs, B-cell-depleted T cells, or T cells provided the cDNA or gDNA that made up the material.

Profiling relied on immunoSEQ multiplex PCR, and the TCRdb table lists in-frame clones only, not all of them. The sample shows hundreds of thousands of clones, 80% to 90% of them seen only once. V gene TRBV5-6 combines with J gene TRBJ2-7; 9 positions match TRBD1. The origin of this receptor is a woman aged 30 to 39 with acute or convalescent COVID-19. Sequenced: peripheral blood. The CDR3 is CASSLAGGQGFYEQYF. For the CDR3, the DNA is TGTGCCAGCAGCTTGGCCGGGGGACAGGGATTCTACGAGCAGTACTTC.